Listed below are T cell receptor beta chains from one sample, sequenced in a study of cytomegalovirus exposure and HLA in healthy donors. Clones were sequenced by immunoSEQ multiplex PCR, and TCRdb holds only the in-frame ones, with some missing. The sample records about 140,000 clones, 75% to 85% being singletons. The sequencing sample was made of PBMCs. Receptors were obtained from a man in his forties or fifties in good health and CMV-seronegative. Each CDR3 is given with its conserved first and last residue. A D gene is named only where the DNA matches it firmly. Where a row states a size, it is once, few, many or the class of an expanded clone; other rows omit it.

clone_size,v_call,d_call,j_call,cdr3_aa,cdr3_nt
NA,TRBV1,NA,TRBJ2-1,CTSSQAVAGGNYNEQFF,NA
NA,TRBV4-1,NA,TRBJ2-5,CASSHPMVGQLEETQYF,TGCGCCAGCAGCCACCCAATGGTGGGGCAGTTAGAAGAGACCCAGTACTTC
NA,TRBV5-1,TRBD1,TRBJ2-1,CASSSAGTGRDWHEQFF,TGCGCCAGCAGCTCCGCAGGGACAGGGCGAGATTGGCATGAGCAGTTCTTC
NA,TRBV19,NA,TRBJ1-4,CASSSQANEKLFF,TGTGCCAGTAGTTCACAGGCTAATGAAAAACTGTTTTTT
NA,TRBV6-1,NA,TRBJ2-5,CASKLRTAYVETQYF,TGTGCCAGCAAACTTAGGACTGCGTACGTGGAGACCCAGTACTTC
NA,TRBV7-9,NA,TRBJ1-6,CASSPRRSDNSPLHF,TGTGCCAGCAGCCCTCGGAGAAGCGATAATTCACCCCTCCACTTT
NA,TRBV19,TRBD1,TRBJ2-7,CASSIEGDSYEQYF,TGTGCCAGTAGTATAGAAGGGGACAGCTACGAGCAGTACTTC
NA,TRBV18,NA,TRBJ1-2,CASSPPGSRQIIYGYTF,TGTGCCAGCTCACCACCGGGCTCTCGACAGATTATCTATGGCTACACCTTC
NA,TRBV4-3,NA,TRBJ1-6,CASSQARGSYNSPLHF,TGCGCCAGCAGCCAGGCCAGGGGCTCCTATAATTCACCCCTCCACTTT
NA,TRBV18,TRBD1,TRBJ2-1,CASSPTGGNYNEQFF,TGTGCCAGCTCACCGACAGGGGGCAACTACAATGAGCAGTTCTTC
once,TRBV6-1,TRBD1,TRBJ2-3,CASSERRTGGPDTQYF,TGTGCCAGCAGTGAACGGAGGACAGGGGGACCAGATACGCAGTATTTT
NA,TRBV19,NA,TRBJ1-1,CASSIGGGDTEAFF,TGTGCCAGTAGTATAGGGGGAGGGGACACTGAAGCTTTCTTT
once,TRBV12-5,NA,TRBJ2-2,CAMGISGVTGELFF,TGTGCTATGGGGATCTCGGGGGTAACCGGGGAGCTGTTTTTT
NA,TRBV6-6,TRBD1,TRBJ1-1,CASSYRTGLNTEAFF,TGTGCCAGCAGTTATAGGACAGGGCTGAACACTGAAGCTTTCTTT
NA,TRBV7-2,NA,TRBJ2-3,CASSPRTDTQYF,TGTGCCAGCAGCCCGCGAACGGATACGCAGTATTTT
NA,TRBV6-1,TRBD1,TRBJ2-7,CASRGTGNPHEQYF,TGTGCCAGCAGGGGGACAGGGAATCCCCACGAGCAGTACTTC
few,TRBV13,NA,TRBJ1-1,CASSLLGGQFEAFF,TGTGCCAGCAGCCTCCTTGGGGGACAATTTGAAGCTTTCTTT
few,TRBV5-6,NA,TRBJ1-5,CASSSRGSYSNQPQHF,TGTGCCAGCAGCTCCAGGGGATCGTATAGCAATCAGCCCCAGCATTTT
NA,TRBV27,NA,TRBJ2-7,CASSFGTSNYEQYF,TGTGCCAGCAGTTTCGGGACTTCTAATTACGAGCAGTACTTC
NA,TRBV19,TRBD1,TRBJ1-6,CASSGIQGTSPLHF,TGTGCCAGTAGTGGTATACAGGGGACTTCACCCCTCCACTTT
few,TRBV10-2,TRBD1,TRBJ1-6,CASRAQGARSPLHF,TGCGCCAGCAGGGCACAGGGGGCCAGGTCACCCCTCCACTTT
NA,TRBV6-1,TRBD1,TRBJ1-2,CASSEYVGQETNYGYTF,TGTGCCAGCAGTGAATATGTCGGACAGGAAACTAACTATGGCTACACCTTC
NA,TRBV29-1,NA,TRBJ2-2,CSVEGGEIHAGELFF,TGCAGCGTTGAAGGGGGGGAGATACATGCCGGGGAGCTGTTTTTT
NA,TRBV6-6,NA,TRBJ2-2,CASMGLTSTGELFF,TGTGCCAGCATGGGACTCACGAGTACCGGGGAGCTGTTTTTT
few,TRBV7-9,TRBD1,TRBJ2-3,CASSPPGGQGIDTQYF,TGTGCCAGCAGCCCCCCAGGGGGACAGGGGATAGATACGCAGTATTTT